A selection of T cell receptor beta chains follows, all from one sample in a study of cytomegalovirus exposure and HLA in healthy donors. Using immunoSEQ multiplex PCR, the repertoire was profiled, and TCRdb retains in-frame clones only, with some absent. Of 110,000 to 150,000 clones detected, about four fifths appear once; the ten largest clones hold around 4.4%. Source material: PBMCs. These receptor sequences come from a man aged 40-55 years in good health and CMV-seronegative. The CDR3 runs from the conserved cysteine through the conserved F or W. A D gene is named only where the DNA matches it firmly. Clone size is shown for a subset of rows, as once, few, many or a class of expanded clone.

>TRBJ2-4|TRBV4-1|NA|TRBD1
TGCGCCAGCAGCCCGGACAGGGCCCCACCCGAAAACATTCAGTACTTC
CASSPDRAPPENIQYF
>TRBJ2-1|TRBV9|few|NA
TGTGCCAGCAGCGATAAAACCTACAATGAGCAGTTCTTC
CASSDKTYNEQFF
>TRBJ1-2|TRBV28|NA|TRBD1
TGTGCCAGCAGTTTATCGGGACAGGGAGCCCATGGCTACACCTTC
CASSLSGQGAHGYTF
>TRBJ2-3|TRBV7-2|NA|NA
TGTGCCAGCAGCTTAGAGGGACACCGCACAGATACGCAGTATTTT
CASSLEGHRTDTQYF
>TRBJ2-3|TRBV19|few|NA
TGTGCCAGTAAGGAGCGGCTGAACACAGATACGCAGTATTTT
CASKERLNTDTQYF
>TRBJ2-1|TRBV5-1|NA|NA
TGCGCCAGCAGCCCTGTTATCGGGGTGAGGGATGAGCAGTTCTTC
CASSPVIGVRDEQFF
>TRBJ2-7|TRBV5-1|NA|NA
TGCGCCAGCAGCTTGATCCCGGGTGCCTACGAGCAGTACTTC
CASSLIPGAYEQYF
>TRBJ2-1|TRBV7-7|NA|TRBD2
TGTGCTAGCAGCTTAGCCAGCGGGGCTTTGAGCTCCTACAATGAGCAGTTCTTC
CASSLASGALSSYNEQFF
>TRBJ2-5|TRBV28|NA|NA
TGTGCCAGCAGTTTACCAGGTTCCCAAGAGACCCAGTACTTC
CASSLPGSQETQYF
>TRBJ1-1|TRBV5-6|NA|TRBD1
TGTGCCAGCAGCTTAGGGACAGGGAGGCCTATGAACACTGAAGCTTTCTTT
CASSLGTGRPMNTEAFF
>TRBJ1-4|TRBV9|NA|TRBD1
TGTGCCAGCAGCGTAGAACGACAGGGTTTAGGGAAACTGTTTTTT
CASSVERQGLGKLFF
>TRBJ2-7|TRBV10-2|NA|NA
TGCGCCAGCAGTTTAGACAGATCCTACGAGCAGTACTTC
CASSLDRSYEQYF
>TRBJ2-1|TRBV5-1|NA|TRBD2
TGCGCCAGCAGCTTGGGTCCAGGGCGGGGGGACAATGAGCAGTTCTTC
CASSLGPGRGDNEQFF
>TRBJ2-7|TRBV27|NA|TRBD2
TGTGCCAGTGGCGGGGGAATCTACGAGCAGTACTTC
CASGGGIYEQYF
>TRBJ2-7|TRBV2|NA|NA
TGTGCCAGCAGCGGACAGCCCGAGGATACCTACGAGCAGTACTTC
CASSGQPEDTYEQYF
>TRBJ2-7|TRBV11-2|NA|NA
TGTGCCAGCAGCCGTTCCTACGAGCAGTACTTC
CASSRSYEQYF
>TRBJ1-5|TRBV5-1|NA|TRBD1
TGCGCCAGCAGCCCTGGGACAGCGGATTATAGCAATCAGCCCCAGCATTTT
CASSPGTADYSNQPQHF
>TRBJ2-2|TRBV7-2|once|NA
TGTGCCAGCAGCTTAGGGGACATCGGAACCGGGGAGCTGTTTTTT
CASSLGDIGTGELFF
>TRBJ2-7|TRBV7-2|NA|NA
TGTGCCAGCAGCTTGAAGGGACTTACGGCCTACGAGCAGTACTTC
CASSLKGLTAYEQYF
>TRBJ1-3|TRBV6-5|NA|TRBD1
TGTGCCAGCAGTTACGCCCCAGGGGGTGGTGGAAACACCATATATTTT
CASSYAPGGGGNTIYF
>TRBJ2-1|TRBV5-1|NA|TRBD1
TGCGCCAGCAGCTCGACAGGGTTGGATGAGCAGTTCTTC
CASSSTGLDEQFF
>TRBJ1-3|TRBV2|NA|NA
TGTGCCAGCGCTACCACCCCTGGAAACACCATATATTTT
CASATTPGNTIYF
>TRBJ1-1|TRBV4-3|NA|NA
TGCGCCAGCAGCCGGGCGGGAGGGGAAGCTTTCTTT
CASSRAGGEAFF
>TRBJ1-1|TRBV5-1|NA|TRBD1
TGCGCCAGCAGAGAGGGACAGGGGAACACTGAAGCTTTCTTT
CASREGQGNTEAFF
>TRBJ2-1|TRBV5-1|NA|NA
TGCGCCAGCAGCCTGGACGGGGTGGGCGAGCAGTTCTTC
CASSLDGVGEQFF
>TRBJ2-2|TRBV7-2|NA|TRBD1
TGTGCCAGCAGCTTAGTTTTTTCCGGGACAGGAGGGACCGGGGAGCTGTTTTTT
CASSLVFSGTGGTGELFF
>TRBJ1-5|TRBV19|NA|NA
TGTGCCAGTAGAGAGACAGGAGGCTTCTTTGGCAATCAGCCCCAGCATTTT
CASRETGGFFGNQPQHF
>TRBJ1-4|TRBV28|NA|NA
TGTGCCAGCAACCAAGGACAAAGGGAAAAACTGTTTTTT
CASNQGQREKLFF
>TRBJ2-7|TRBV7-6|NA|NA
TGTGCCAGCAGCGCTCAGGGAGGGGGAACCTACGAGCAGTACTTC
CASSAQGGGTYEQYF
>TRBJ2-7|TRBV18|once|TRBD1
TGTGCCAGCTCACCTTCGAATCCGGGACAGGGGGGATACGAGCAGTACTTC
CASSPSNPGQGGYEQYF
>TRBJ1-5|TRBV7-2|NA|TRBD1
TGTGCCAGCAGCTCTACGGGGACAGCCCAGCATTTT
CASSSTGTAQHF
>TRBJ2-5|TRBV19|NA|TRBD2
TGTGCCAGTAACACCCAGGGACTAGCGGGGAGGGAGACCCAGTACTTC
CASNTQGLAGRETQYF
>TRBJ1-2|TRBV29-1|NA|TRBD1
TGCAGCGTCATCCCCCAGGGGGATGGAGGCTACACCTTC
CSVIPQGDGGYTF
>TRBJ2-6|TRBV7-9|few|NA
TGTGCCAGCAGCTTAGGACAATACTCTGGGGCCAACGTCCTGACTTTC
CASSLGQYSGANVLTF
>TRBJ1-1|TRBV4-1|few|NA
TGCGCCAGCAGCCAAGGGCCAGCGACTAACACTGAAGCTTTCTTT
CASSQGPATNTEAFF
>TRBJ1-1|TRBV2|few|NA
TGTGCCAGCAGTGATGACAGGAGGTCTGAAGCTTTCTTT
CASSDDRRSEAFF
>TRBJ2-7|TRBV7-9|NA|NA
TGTGCCAGCAGCTTAGGGGGGTTAGGGGGCGAGCAGTACTTC
CASSLGGLGGEQYF
>TRBJ2-5|TRBV5-1|NA|TRBD1
TGCGCCAGCAGCACGGACAGGTCATCAGAGACCCAGTACTTC
CASSTDRSSETQYF
>TRBJ2-7|TRBV29-1|NA|TRBD1
TGCAGCGTGGGGACAGTTTACGAGCAGTACTTC
CSVGTVYEQYF